Sequencing of this T cell receptor beta chain was carried out in a study of blood T cell repertoires in COVID-19. TCRdb's table, derived via immunoSEQ multiplex PCR, lists solely in-frame clones and lacks some. The sample lists about 440,000 clones, less than 95% occurring once. V was cut by 5 bases and J by 4 bases, with 15 bases left in between. CDR1 and CDR2 (germline): SGHTA, FQGTGA. The CDR3 extends over 15 amino acids. Material: PBMCs or T cells enriched from blood (not recorded which). The genes are TRBV7-3 and TRBJ1-3; tentatively, D is TRBD1 (6 bases). This TCR derives from a man between 18 and 35 years old who had recovered from COVID-19. This CDR3 is CASSPTHREGNTIYF. The CDR3 DNA is TGTGCCAGCAGCCCGACGCACAGGGAGGGAAACACCATATATTTT.